The 6 T cell receptor beta chains below were found in one sample sequenced in a study of T cell responses to AZD1222 COVID-19 vaccine. Libraries were prepared by immunoSEQ multiplex PCR; TCRdb keeps only in-frame clonotypes and omits some of them. Among roughly 140,000 clones listed, 85% to 90% were seen once. The source material was peripheral blood, sampled 28 days after the second AZD1222 dose. These receptors originate from an adult who received the AZD1222 COVID-19 vaccine.

The rearrangement uses TRBV19 and TRBJ2-3, with 8 bases lining up with TRBD1. Looked up from germline, CDR1 is LNHDA and CDR2 is SQIVND (reference sequence). V shed 9 bases and J 2 bases; nucleotides not matched to a gene: 10. The CDR3 spans 15 residues. This chain's CDR3 is CASSSGQGYTDTQYF. CDR3 nucleotide sequence: TGTGCCAGCTCCTCTGGACAGGGCTACACAGATACGCAGTATTTT.

This chain links TRBV6-4 with TRBJ2-1; perhaps D is TRBD1 or TRBD2 (5 bases each). Germline values: CDR1 MRHNA, CDR2 SNTAGT. V was clipped by 6 bases and J by 5 bases, with 20 bases between them. The CDR3 contains 16 residues. Here the CDR3 DNA reads TGTGCCAGCAGCCTTCATGGGACCACCGCACACAATGAGCAGTTCTTC. It specifies CASSLHGTTAHNEQFF.

This clone was seen once. This chain joins TRBV12-3 or TRBV12-4 and TRBJ1-5; D is unclear. Trimming shortened V by 5 bases and J by 3 bases, and 8 bases separated the two germline ends. The CDR3 consists of 13 residues. CDR3 in DNA: TGTGCCAGCAGTATTACAGTCAATCAGCCCCAGCATTTT. Translating gives CASSITVNQPQHF.

The rearrangement uses TRBV6-1 and TRBJ2-1; perhaps TRBD1 as D (5 bases). Germline V lookup: CDR1 MNHNS, CDR2 SASEGT. The V gene lost 4 bases and the J gene lost 0 bases, with 13 bases spanning the gap. The CDR3 is 16 amino acids. The DNA for the CDR3 is TGTGCCAGCAGTGGCCCCACAGGTTCCTCCTACAATGAGCAGTTCTTC. Amino acids: CASSGPTGSSYNEQFF.

This chain connects TRBV4-2 to TRBJ1-4; 12 bases are shared with TRBD1. Germline V gene sequence: CDR1 LGHNA, CDR2 YNFKEQ. The CDR3 length is 16 residues. Unmatched junction bases numbered 10, after V lost 3 bases and J lost 11 bases. CDR3 sequence (DNA): TGTGCCAGCAGCCATGAGACGGGACAGGGGGCGTTGAAACTGTTTTTT. Protein: CASSHETGQGALKLFF.

V and J are TRBV20-1 and TRBJ2-1; 8 bases fit TRBD2. CDR1 is DFQATT, CDR2 SNEGSKA, per germline (reference sequence). This CDR3 contains 15 residues. V shed 3 bases, J shed 2 bases, and the junction held 6 bases outside the gene matches. CDR3 coding DNA: TGCAGTGCTAGTAGCGGGGAGGCTCCCTACAATGAGCAGTTCTTC. Protein product: CSASSGEAPYNEQFF.